Each of the 8 T cell receptor delta chains below was sequenced from the same sample in a study of Vδ1+ human thymocytes. Study-wide results and caveats: Thymic TRG and TRD repertoires appeared highly polyclonal.

For these TCRs, the target antigens are not known. The template was reverse-transcribed extracted RNA. CDR3 amplicons came from multiplex PCR with pooled V-gene forward and constant-region reverse primers. TCRdb reran clone calling via CATT on the multiplex PCR reads. Of 50,000 to 60,000 delta-chain clones in the sample, about 16% were seen once. Material for sequencing was Vdelta1+ gamma-delta thymocytes from the thymus. Subset here: FACS-sorted CD3+ TCRalphabeta- TCRVdelta1+ TCRVdelta2- thymocytes. Source of these receptors: a girl under three years old who had congenital heart surgery.

This chain uses TRDV1 with TRDJ1; D not certain. Trimming pared 4 bases from V and 0 bases from J, leaving 18 bases between. From germline, CDR1 is TSWWSYY and CDR2 QGS. The CDR3 consists of 17 residues. CDR3 in DNA: TGTGCTCTTGGGGGTCGGCGGGAGGTAGGGTACACCGATAAACTCATCTTT. This gives the protein CALGGRREVGYTDKLIF.

The chain is built from TRDV2 and TRDJ3, with TRDD3 matching 9 bases. Germline lookup yields CDR1 GEAIGNYY and CDR2 EKD. V shed 6 bases and J 0 bases; nucleotides not matched to a gene: 11. The CDR3 runs to 19 residues. DNA of the CDR3: TGTGCCTGTTACCCACTGGGGGACACACCCTCCTGGGACACCCGACAGATGTTTTTC. Translated, it gives CACYPLGDTPSWDTRQMFF.

The chain uses TRDV1 and TRDJ1; 11 bases are shared with TRDD3. The V and J ends lost 3 bases and 1 base, in that order; junction bases with no gene match: 19. There are 21 residues in the CDR3. Germline V gives CDR1 TSWWSYY, CDR2 QGS. CDR3 protein: CALGELPNLAGGYSFTDKLIF. The DNA of the CDR3 is TGTGCTCTTGGGGAGCTCCCTAACCTCGCTGGGGGATACTCATTCACCGATAAACTCATCTTT.

The rearrangement links TRDV1 to TRDJ1; 8 bases map to TRDD3. Trimming at V came to 0 bases and at J to 2 bases, leaving 14 bases not matched to a gene. CDR3 length: 19 residues. Germline lookup yields CDR1 TSWWSYY and CDR2 QGS. The CDR3 nucleotides are TGTGCTCTTGGGGAACTAGCCCATTTGGGATACGCGGAGACCGATAAACTCATCTTT. Translation gives CALGELAHLGYAETDKLIF.

This chain uses TRDV1 with TRDJ1, with a tentative D call TRDD3 (6 bases). The CDR3 is 17 residues long. The V end lost 0 bases, the J end lost 7 bases, and 21 bases lay between the germline ends. CDR1 TSWWSYY and CDR2 QGS come from the germline V gene. The CDR3 DNA reads as TGTGCTCTTGGGGAACTAGGGCTGGGGCCGCCCTGGGGTAAACTCATCTTT. This sequence encodes CALGELGLGPPWGKLIF.

In the case of this clone: A much bigger clone sits one base away, suggesting this may be a read error. This specimen includes other DNA sequences encoding the same CDR3. This sequence joins TRAV29/DV5 and TRDJ1, with 9 bases aligning to TRDD3. Germline V lookup: CDR1 NSMFDY, CDR2 ISSIKDK. The CDR3 is 18 residues long. CDR3 bases: TGCGCAGCAAGAGGCGTTCCTGATGTTGGGGATACGTCCGATAAACTCATCTTT. Amino acids: CAARGVPDVGDTSDKLIF.

This chain joins TRDV1 and TRDJ1, with TRDD3 identical over 8 bases. Germline V gene sequence: CDR1 TSWWSYY, CDR2 QGS. The CDR3 runs 18 residues. Losses at the gene ends were 1 base for V and 7 bases for J; bases not matched to a gene: 17. The DNA of the CDR3 is TGTGCTCTTGGGGAACCCACCTCTAGGGCCCGGGGGATAGTTAAACTCATCTTT. Its translation is CALGEPTSRARGIVKLIF.

V usage is TRDV1 and J usage is TRDJ1; D possibly corresponds to TRDD3 (10 bases). The V gene lost 3 bases and the J gene lost 0 bases, with 35 bases spanning the gap. CDR1 is TSWWSYY and CDR2 is QGS in the germline V gene. CDR3 length: 23 residues. CDR3 nucleotide sequence: TGTGCTCTTGGGGACCAATCGGCCTTCCTACGGGGACTGGGGGATCGTTACACCGATAAACTCATCTTT. Its protein product is CALGDQSAFLRGLGDRYTDKLIF.